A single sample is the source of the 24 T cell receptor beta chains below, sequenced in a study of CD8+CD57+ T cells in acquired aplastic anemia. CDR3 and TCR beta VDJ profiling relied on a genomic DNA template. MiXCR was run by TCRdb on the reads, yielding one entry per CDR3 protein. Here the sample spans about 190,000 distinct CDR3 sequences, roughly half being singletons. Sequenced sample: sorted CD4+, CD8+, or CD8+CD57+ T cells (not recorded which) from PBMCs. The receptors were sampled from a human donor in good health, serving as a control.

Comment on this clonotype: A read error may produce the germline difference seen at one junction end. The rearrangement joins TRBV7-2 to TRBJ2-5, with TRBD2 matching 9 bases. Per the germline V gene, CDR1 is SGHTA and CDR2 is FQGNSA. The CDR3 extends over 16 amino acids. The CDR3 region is CASSVAGGRARETQYF. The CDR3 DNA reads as TGTGCCAGCAGCGTAGCTGGCGGGAGGGCTCGGGAGACCCAGTACTTC.

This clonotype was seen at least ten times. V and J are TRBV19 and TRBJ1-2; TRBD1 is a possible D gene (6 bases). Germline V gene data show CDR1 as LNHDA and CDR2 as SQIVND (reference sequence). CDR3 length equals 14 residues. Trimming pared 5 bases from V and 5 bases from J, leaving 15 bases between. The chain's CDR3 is CASSSNGGVYGYTF. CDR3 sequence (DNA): TGTGCCAGTAGTTCGAATGGGGGCGTATATGGCTACACCTTC. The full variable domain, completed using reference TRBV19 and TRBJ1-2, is DGGITQSPKYLFRKEGQNVTLSCEQNLNHDAMYWYRQDPGQGLRLIYYSQIVNDFQKGDIAEGYSVSREKKESFPLTVTSAQKNPTAFYLCASSSNGGVYGYTFGSGTRLTVV.

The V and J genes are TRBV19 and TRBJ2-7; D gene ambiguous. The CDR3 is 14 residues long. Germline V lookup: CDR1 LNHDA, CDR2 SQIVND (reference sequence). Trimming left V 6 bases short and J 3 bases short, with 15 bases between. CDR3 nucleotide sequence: TGTGCCAGTAGCAATCCGGCCGTACACTACGAGCAGTACTTC. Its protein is CASSNPAVHYEQYF.

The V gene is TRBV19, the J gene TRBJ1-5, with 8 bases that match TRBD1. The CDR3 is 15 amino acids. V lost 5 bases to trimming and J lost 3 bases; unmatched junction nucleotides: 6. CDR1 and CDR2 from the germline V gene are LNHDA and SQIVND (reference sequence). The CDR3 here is CASSPQQGVNQPQHF. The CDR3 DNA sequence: TGTGCCAGTAGTCCTCAACAGGGGGTCAATCAGCCCCAGCATTTT.

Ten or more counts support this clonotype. The CDR3 here is CASSYATGTNTEAFF. The CDR3 DNA follows: TGTGCCAGCAGTTACGCGACAGGTACGAACACTGAAGCTTTCTTT. V and J are TRBV6-5 and TRBJ1-1, with D possibly matching TRBD1 (6 bases). The CDR3 totals 15 residues. The germline V gene has CDR1 MNHEY and CDR2 SVGAGI. V shed 2 bases and J shed 1 base, with 11 bases lying between them.

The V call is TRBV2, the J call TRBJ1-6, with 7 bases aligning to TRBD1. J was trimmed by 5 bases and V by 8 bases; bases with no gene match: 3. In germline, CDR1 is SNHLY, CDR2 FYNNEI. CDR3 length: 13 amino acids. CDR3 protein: CASDRENNSPLHF. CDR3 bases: TGTGCCAGCGACAGGGAAAATAATTCACCCCTCCACTTT. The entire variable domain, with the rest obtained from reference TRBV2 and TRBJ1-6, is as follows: EPEVTQTPSHQVTQMGQEVILRCVPISNHLYFYWYRQILGQKVEFLVSFYNNEISEKSEIFDDQFSVERPDGSNFTLKIRSTKLEDSAMYFCASDRENNSPLHFGNGTRLTVT.

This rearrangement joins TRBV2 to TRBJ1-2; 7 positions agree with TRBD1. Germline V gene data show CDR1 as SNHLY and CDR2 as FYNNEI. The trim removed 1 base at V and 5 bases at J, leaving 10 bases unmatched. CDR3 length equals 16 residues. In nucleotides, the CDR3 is TGTGCCAGCAGTGAAGGCAAGGGGGCAGGGAGGTATGGCTACACCTTC. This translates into CASSEGKGAGRYGYTF.

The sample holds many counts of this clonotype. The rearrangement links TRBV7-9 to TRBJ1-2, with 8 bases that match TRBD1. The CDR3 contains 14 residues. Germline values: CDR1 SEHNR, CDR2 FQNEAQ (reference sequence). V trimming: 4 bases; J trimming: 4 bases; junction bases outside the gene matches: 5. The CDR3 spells CASSSGTGIYGYTF. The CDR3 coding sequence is TGTGCCAGCAGCTCAGGGACAGGAATCTATGGCTACACCTTC.

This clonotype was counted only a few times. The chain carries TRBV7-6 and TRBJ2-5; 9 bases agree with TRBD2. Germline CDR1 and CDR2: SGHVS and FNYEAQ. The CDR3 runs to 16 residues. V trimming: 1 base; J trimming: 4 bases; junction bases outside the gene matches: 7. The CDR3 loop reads CASSLVAGGRPETQYF. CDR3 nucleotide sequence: TGTGCCAGCAGCTTAGTCGCGGGGGGGCGTCCAGAGACCCAGTACTTC.

The CDR3 here is CAISESLAAIEQYF. The CDR3 coding sequence is TGTGCCATCAGTGAGTCGTTGGCAGCCATCGAGCAGTACTTC. V gene TRBV10-3 combines with J gene TRBJ2-7, with D unclear. The germline gives CDR1 ENHRY, CDR2 SYGVKD. This CDR3 spans 14 amino acids. V gave up 0 bases and J gave up 6 bases, with 12 bases separating them.

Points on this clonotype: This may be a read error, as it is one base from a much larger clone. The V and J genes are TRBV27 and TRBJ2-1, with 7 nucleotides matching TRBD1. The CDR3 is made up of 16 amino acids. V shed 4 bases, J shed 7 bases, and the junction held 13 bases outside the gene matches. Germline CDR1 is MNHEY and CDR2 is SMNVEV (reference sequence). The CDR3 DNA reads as TGTGCCAGCAGTTCCCCGACGGACAGGTTTTGGAATGAGCAGTTCTTC. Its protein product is CASSSPTDRFWNEQFF.

This CDR3 is CASSTFEAGNYEQYF. As DNA, the CDR3 is TGTGCCAGTAGCACCTTCGAGGCTGGAAACTACGAGCAGTACTTC. The J gene is TRBJ2-7, the V gene TRBV19; D gene uncertain. Germline CDR1 LNHDA, CDR2 SQIVND (reference sequence). The CDR3 loop spans 15 amino acids. The V end lost 6 bases, the J end lost 3 bases, and 18 bases lay between the germline ends.

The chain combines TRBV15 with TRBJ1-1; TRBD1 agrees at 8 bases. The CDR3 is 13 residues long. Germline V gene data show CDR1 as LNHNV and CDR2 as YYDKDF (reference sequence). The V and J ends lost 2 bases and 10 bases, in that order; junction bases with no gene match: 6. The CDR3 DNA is TGTGCCACCAGCAGACTCAAAGGACAGGGAGCTTTCTTT. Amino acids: CATSRLKGQGAFF.

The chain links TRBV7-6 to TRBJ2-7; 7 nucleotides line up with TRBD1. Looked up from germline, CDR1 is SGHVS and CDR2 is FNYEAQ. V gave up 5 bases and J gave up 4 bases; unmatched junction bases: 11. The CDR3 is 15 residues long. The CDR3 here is CASSLGTVNSYEQYF. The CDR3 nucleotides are TGTGCCAGCAGCCTTGGGACAGTCAACTCTTACGAGCAGTACTTC.

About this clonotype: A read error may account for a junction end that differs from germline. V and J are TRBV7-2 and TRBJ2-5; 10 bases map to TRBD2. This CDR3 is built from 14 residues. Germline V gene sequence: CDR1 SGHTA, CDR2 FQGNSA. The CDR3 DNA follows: TGTGCCAGCAGCCACAGCGGGGGGGGAGAGCCCCAGTACTTC. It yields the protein CASSHSGGGEPQYF.

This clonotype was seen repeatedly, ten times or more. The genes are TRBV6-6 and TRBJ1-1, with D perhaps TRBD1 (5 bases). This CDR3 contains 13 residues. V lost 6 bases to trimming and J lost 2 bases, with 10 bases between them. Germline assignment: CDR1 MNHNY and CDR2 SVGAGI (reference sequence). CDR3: CASSIQANTEAFF. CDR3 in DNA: TGTGCCAGCAGCATACAGGCTAACACTGAAGCTTTCTTT.

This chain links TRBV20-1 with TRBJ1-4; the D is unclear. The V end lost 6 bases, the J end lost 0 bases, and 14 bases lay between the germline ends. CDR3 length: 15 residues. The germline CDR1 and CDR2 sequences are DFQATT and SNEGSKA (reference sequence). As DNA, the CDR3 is TGCAGTGCGCAGGCCGCGGGAACAACTAATGAAAAACTGTTTTTT. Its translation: CSAQAAGTTNEKLFF.

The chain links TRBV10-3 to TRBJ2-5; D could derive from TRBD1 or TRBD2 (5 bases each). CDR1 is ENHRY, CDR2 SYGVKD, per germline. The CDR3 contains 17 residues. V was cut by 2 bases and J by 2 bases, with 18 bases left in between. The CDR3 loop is CAISEGSGTELQETQYF. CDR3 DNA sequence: TGTGCCATCAGTGAGGGCAGTGGGACGGAACTTCAAGAGACCCAGTACTTC.

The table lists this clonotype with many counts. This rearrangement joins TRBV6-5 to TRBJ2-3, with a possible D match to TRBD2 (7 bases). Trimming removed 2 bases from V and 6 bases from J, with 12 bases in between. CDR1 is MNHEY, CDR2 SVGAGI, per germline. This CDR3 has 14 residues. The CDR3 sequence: CASSYRGGGDTQYF. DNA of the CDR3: TGTGCCAGCAGTTACAGGGGGGGAGGGGATACGCAGTATTTT.

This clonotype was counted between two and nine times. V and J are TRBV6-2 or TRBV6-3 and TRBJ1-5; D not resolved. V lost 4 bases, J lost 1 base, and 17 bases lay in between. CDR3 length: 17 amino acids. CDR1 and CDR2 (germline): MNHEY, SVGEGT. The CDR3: CASSSRRAPRSNQPQHF. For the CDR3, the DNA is TGTGCCAGCAGTTCAAGGAGGGCACCACGGAGCAATCAGCCCCAGCATTTT.

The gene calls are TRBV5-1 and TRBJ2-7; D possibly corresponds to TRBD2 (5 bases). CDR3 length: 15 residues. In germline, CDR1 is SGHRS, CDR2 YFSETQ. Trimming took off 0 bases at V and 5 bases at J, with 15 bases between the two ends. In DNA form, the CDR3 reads TGCGCCAGCAGCTTGGTTGGTTATGGACTCGACGAGCAGTACTTC. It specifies CASSLVGYGLDEQYF.

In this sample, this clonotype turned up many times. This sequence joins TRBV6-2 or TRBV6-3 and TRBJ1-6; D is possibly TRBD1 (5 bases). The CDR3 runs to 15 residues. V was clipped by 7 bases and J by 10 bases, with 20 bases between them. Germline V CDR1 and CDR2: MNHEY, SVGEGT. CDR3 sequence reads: CASMSDTGTGSPLHF. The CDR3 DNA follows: TGTGCCAGCATGTCAGATACGGGTACAGGATCACCCCTCCACTTT.

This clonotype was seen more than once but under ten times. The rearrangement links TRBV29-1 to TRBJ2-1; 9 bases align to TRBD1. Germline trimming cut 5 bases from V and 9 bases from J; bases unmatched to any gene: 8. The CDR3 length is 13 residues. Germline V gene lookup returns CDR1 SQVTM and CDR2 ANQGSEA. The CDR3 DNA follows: TGCAGCGTTCGAGGGACAGGGTTGGGTGAGCAGTTCTTC. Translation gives CSVRGTGLGEQFF.

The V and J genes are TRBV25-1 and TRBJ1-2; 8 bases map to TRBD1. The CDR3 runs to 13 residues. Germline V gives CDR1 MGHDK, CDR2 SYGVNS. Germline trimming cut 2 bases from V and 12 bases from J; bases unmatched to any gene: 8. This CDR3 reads CASSERTGIFNTF. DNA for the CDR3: TGTGCCAGCAGTGAACGGACAGGGATATTCAACACCTTC.